Sequencing of this TCR beta chain was carried out in a study of CD8 T cells in ankylosing spondylitis (dated by TCRdb to the late 2010s). About the full investigation: T cell receptor beta repertoires were profiled in healthy donors and ankylosing spondylitis patients so that disease-linked TCR variants could be found. Peripheral blood was sampled, and synovial fluid was also collected from ankylosing spondylitis patients. The whole study cohort included roughly 110 healthy donors and 25 ankylosing spondylitis patients.

This clonotype was observed a few times. Which antigen it targets is not known. The record has no base qualities; no much larger clone is one base away. What the study reported, not specific to this receptor: Significant enrichment of the disease-linked clones was reported in matched synovial fluid samples from ankylosing spondylitis patients. Some motif variants had previously been reported in the synovial fluid and blood of reactive arthritis patients, which suggests shared mechanisms of disease initiation. In peripheral blood, the disease-linked clones were found at relatively low frequencies and had a CD8+ phenotype. A TCR beta motif of eight highly homologous amino acid variants appeared characteristic of blood from ankylosing spondylitis patients.

The run used an Illumina HiSeq 2500. Quantitative 5'-RACE with molecular barcodes was used to prepare TCR beta libraries. Under the source paper's analysis protocol: To identify disease-linked TCR variants, a new computational method was used, one built on a probabilistic model of VDJ rearrangement. The public reads were quality trimmed at Q25 with fastp and then assembled into clones with MiXCR by TCRdb, keeping productive beta chains. Rows merge per CDR3 protein into single entries with the most common DNA and genes. For this entry, the V and J calls and clone size follow TCRdb and not the study's own pipeline. The sample includes just under 350,000 distinct CDR3 sequences, with roughly 15% observed a single time. The ten biggest clones cover about 1% of the sample. The sequence derives from a male donor with ankylosing spondylitis or in good health (not recorded which). Sequenced material: blood, either unsorted or a sorted T cell fraction (not recorded which).

The DNA sequence reads TGCAGTGCTAGAGATCTCGTCGACGAGCAGTACTTC. Its protein is CSARDLVDEQYF. The V and J segments used are TRBV20-1 and TRBJ2-7; the D gene is unclear. Relative to germline, V is 0 bases shorter and J is 5 bases shorter, with 8 bases between their ends. For CDR1 and CDR2, the germline V gene (reference sequence) lists DFQATT and SNEGSKA. The CDR3 contains 12 residues, cysteine and phenylalanine counted. The kept DNA is CDR3 alone, 36 bases in frame from the first base.